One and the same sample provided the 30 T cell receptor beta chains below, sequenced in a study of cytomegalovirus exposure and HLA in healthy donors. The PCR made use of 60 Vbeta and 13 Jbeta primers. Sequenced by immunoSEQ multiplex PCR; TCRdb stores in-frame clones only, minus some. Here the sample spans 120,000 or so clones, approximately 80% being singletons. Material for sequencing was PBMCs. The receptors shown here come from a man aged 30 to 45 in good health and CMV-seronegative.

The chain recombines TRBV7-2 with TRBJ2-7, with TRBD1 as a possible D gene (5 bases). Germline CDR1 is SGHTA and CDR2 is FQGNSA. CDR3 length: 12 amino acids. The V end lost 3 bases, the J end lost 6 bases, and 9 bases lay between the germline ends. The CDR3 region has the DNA TGTGCCAGCAGCTTCTTCCAGGGCGAGCAGTACTTC. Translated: CASSFFQGEQYF. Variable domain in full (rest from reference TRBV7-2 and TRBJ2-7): GAGVSQSPSNKVTEKGKDVELRCDPISGHTALYWYRQSLGQGLEFLIYFQGNSAPDKSGLPSDRFSAERTGGSVSTLTIQRTQQEDSAVYLCASSFFQGEQYFGPGTRLTVT.

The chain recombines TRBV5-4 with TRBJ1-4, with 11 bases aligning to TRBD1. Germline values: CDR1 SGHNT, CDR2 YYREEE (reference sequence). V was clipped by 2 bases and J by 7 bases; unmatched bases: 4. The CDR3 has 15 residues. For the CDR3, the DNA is TGTGCCAGCAGCTTTGGACAGGGGGCGCGTGAAAAACTGTTTTTT. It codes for CASSFGQGAREKLFF. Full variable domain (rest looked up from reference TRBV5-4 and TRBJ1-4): ETGVTQSPTHLIKTRGQQVTLRCSSQSGHNTVSWYQQALGQGPQFIFQYYREEENGRGNFPPRFSGLQFPNYSSELNVNALELDDSALYLCASSFGQGAREKLFFGSGTQLSVL.

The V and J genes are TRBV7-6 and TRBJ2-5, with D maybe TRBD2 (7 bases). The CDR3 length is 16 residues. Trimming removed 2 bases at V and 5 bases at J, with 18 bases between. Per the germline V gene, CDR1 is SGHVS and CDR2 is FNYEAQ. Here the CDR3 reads CASSLQRRGRGETQYF. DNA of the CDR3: TGTGCCAGCAGCTTACAAAGGCGGGGGCGAGGGGAGACCCAGTACTTC.

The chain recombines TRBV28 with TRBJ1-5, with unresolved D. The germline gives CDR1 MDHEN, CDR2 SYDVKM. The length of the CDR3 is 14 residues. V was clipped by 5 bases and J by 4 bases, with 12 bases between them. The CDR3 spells CASSGRRENQPQHF. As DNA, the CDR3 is TGTGCCAGCAGTGGACGGAGGGAGAATCAGCCCCAGCATTTT.

CDR3: CASSPQEAGNTIYF. The DNA for the CDR3 is TGCGCCAGCAGCCCCCAGGAGGCTGGAAACACCATATATTTT. The genes are TRBV5-1 and TRBJ1-3; D not certain. This CDR3 is built from 14 residues. Germline V CDR1 and CDR2: SGHRS, YFSETQ. Trimming took 4 bases from V and 2 from J, leaving 10 bases between them. The variable domain in full, completed from reference TRBV5-1 and TRBJ1-3, reads KAGVTQTPRYLIKTRGQQVTLSCSPISGHRSVSWYQQTPGQGLQFLFEYFSETQRNKGNFPGRFSGRQFSNSRSEMNVSTLELGDSALYLCASSPQEAGNTIYFGEGSWLTVV.

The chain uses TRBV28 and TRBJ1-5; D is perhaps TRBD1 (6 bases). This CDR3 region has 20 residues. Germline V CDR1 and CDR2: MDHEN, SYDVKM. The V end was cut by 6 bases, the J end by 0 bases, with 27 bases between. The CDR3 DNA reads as TGTGCCAGCAGGGGAACCCTCGACAGGACGGGTTACTATAGCAATCAGCCCCAGCATTTT. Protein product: CASRGTLDRTGYYSNQPQHF.

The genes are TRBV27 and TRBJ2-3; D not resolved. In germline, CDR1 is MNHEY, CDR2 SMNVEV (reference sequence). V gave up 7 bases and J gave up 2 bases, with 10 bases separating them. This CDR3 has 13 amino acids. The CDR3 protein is CASTTTNTDTQYF. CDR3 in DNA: TGTGCCAGCACCACCACTAACACAGATACGCAGTATTTT.

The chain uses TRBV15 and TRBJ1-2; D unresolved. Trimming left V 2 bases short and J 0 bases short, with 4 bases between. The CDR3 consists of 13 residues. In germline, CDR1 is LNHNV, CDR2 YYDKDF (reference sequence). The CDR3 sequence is CATSRSANYGYTF. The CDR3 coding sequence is TGTGCCACCAGCAGATCAGCTAACTATGGCTACACCTTC. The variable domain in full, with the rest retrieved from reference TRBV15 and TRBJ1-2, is DAMVIQNPRYQVTQFGKPVTLSCSQTLNHNVMYWYQQKSSQAPKLLFHYYDKDFNNEADTPDNFQSRRPNTSFCFLDIRSPGLGDTAMYLCATSRSANYGYTFGSGTRLTVV.

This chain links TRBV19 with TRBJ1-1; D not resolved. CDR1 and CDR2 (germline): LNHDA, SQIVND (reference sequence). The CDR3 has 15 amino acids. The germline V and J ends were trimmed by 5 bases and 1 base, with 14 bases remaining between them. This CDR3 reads CASSFGEHRNTEAFF. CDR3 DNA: TGTGCCAGTAGTTTCGGGGAACACAGGAACACTGAAGCTTTCTTT.

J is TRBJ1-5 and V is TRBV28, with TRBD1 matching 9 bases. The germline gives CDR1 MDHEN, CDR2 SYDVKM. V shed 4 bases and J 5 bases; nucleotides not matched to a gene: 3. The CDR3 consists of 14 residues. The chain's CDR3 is CASSYGQGHQPQHF. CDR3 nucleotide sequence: TGTGCCAGCAGTTACGGACAGGGGCATCAGCCCCAGCATTTT.

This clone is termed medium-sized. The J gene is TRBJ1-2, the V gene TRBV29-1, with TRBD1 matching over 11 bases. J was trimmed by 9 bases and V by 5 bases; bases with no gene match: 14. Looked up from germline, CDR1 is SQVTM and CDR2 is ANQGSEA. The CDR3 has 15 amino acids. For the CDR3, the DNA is TGCAGCGTTCCCAACGCTCGGACAGGGGGCGGTAGCTACACCTTC. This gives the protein CSVPNARTGGGSYTF.

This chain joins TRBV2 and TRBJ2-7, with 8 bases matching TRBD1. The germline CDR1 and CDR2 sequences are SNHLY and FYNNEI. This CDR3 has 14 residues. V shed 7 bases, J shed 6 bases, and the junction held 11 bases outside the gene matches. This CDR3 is CASILDREKAEQYF. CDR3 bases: TGTGCCAGCATCCTGGACAGGGAGAAGGCCGAGCAGTACTTC.

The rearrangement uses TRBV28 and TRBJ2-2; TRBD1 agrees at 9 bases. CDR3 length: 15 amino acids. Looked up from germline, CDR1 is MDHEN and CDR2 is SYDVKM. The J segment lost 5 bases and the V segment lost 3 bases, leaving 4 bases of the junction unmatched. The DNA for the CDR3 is TGTGCCAGCAGTTTCGACAGGGGGTTGACCGGGGAGCTGTTTTTT. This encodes CASSFDRGLTGELFF. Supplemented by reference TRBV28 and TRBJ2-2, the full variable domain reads DVKVTQSSRYLVKRTGEKVFLECVQDMDHENMFWYRQDPGLGLRLIYFSYDVKMKEKGDIPEGYSVSREKKERFSLILESASTNQTSMYLCASSFDRGLTGELFFGEGSRLTVL.

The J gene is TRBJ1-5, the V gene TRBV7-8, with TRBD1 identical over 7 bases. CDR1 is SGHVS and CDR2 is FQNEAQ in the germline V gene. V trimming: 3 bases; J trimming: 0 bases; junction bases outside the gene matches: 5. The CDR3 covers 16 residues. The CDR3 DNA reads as TGTGCCAGCAGCTTCCAGACAGGGACTAGCAATCAGCCCCAGCATTTT. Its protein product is CASSFQTGTSNQPQHF.

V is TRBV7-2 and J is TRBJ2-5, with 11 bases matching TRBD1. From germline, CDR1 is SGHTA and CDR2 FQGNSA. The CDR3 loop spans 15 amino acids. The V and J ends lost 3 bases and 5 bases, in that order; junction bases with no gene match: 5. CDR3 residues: CASSLRTGGFETQYF. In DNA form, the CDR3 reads TGTGCCAGCAGCTTGAGGACAGGGGGCTTTGAGACCCAGTACTTC.

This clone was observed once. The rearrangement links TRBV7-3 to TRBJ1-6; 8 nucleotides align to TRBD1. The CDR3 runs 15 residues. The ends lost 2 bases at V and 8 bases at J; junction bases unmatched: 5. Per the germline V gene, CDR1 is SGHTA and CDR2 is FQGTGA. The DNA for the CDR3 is TGTGCCAGCAGCTTACAAGGACAGGGTTATTCACCCCTCCACTTT. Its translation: CASSLQGQGYSPLHF.

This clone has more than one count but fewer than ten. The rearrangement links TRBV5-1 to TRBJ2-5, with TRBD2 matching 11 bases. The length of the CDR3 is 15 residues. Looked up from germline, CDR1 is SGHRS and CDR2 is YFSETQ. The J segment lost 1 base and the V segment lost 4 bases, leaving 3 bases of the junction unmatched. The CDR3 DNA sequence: TGCGCCAGCAGCATGACTAGCGGGGTCCAAGAGACCCAGTACTTC. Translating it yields CASSMTSGVQETQYF.

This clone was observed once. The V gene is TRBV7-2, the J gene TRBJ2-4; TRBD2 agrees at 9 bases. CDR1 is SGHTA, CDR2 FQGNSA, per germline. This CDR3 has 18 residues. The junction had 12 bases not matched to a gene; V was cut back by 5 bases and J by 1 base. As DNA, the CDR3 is TGTGCCAGCAGCCCGAAGGAGCGGGGGGCTATGGCCAAAAACATTCAGTACTTC. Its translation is CASSPKERGAMAKNIQYF.

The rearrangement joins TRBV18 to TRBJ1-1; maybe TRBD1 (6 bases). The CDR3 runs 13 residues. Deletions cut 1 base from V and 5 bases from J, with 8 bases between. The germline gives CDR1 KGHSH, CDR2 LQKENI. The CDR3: CASSPLQGTEAFF. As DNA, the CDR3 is TGTGCCAGCTCACCACTGCAGGGGACTGAAGCTTTCTTT.

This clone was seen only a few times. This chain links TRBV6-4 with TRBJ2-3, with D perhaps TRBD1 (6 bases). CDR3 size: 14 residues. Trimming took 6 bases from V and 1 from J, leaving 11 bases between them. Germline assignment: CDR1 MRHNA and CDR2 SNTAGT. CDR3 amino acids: CASSLEGGTDTQYF. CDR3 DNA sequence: TGTGCCAGCAGCCTAGAGGGGGGCACAGATACGCAGTATTTT.

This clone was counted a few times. This CDR3 is CASSPVGAPGNTIYF. The CDR3 nucleotides are TGTGCCAGCTCACCTGTGGGGGCTCCTGGAAACACCATATATTTT. This rearrangement joins TRBV18 to TRBJ1-3; possibly TRBD1 for D (6 bases). V dropped 3 bases and J dropped 2 bases, with 11 bases sitting between them. The germline V gene encodes CDR1 KGHSH and CDR2 LQKENI. The length of the CDR3 is 15 residues.

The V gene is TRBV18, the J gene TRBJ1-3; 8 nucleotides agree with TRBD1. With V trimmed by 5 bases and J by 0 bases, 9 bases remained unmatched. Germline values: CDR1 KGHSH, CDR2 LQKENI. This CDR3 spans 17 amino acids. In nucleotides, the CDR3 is TGTGCCAGCTCAGCCACGATGGGACAGGTCTCTGGAAACACCATATATTTT. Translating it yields CASSATMGQVSGNTIYF. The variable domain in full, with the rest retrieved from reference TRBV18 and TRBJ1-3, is NAGVMQNPRHLVRRRGQEARLRCSPMKGHSHVYWYRQLPEEGLKFMVYLQKENIIDESGMPKERFSAEFPKEGPSILRIQQVVRGDSAAYFCASSATMGQVSGNTIYFGEGSWLTVV.

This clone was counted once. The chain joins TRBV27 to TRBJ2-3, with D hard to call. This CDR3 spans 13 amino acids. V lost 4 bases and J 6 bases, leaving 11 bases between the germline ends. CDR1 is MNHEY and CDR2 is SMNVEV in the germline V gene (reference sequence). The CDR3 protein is CASSSEIRDTQYF. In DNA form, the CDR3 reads TGTGCCAGCAGTTCCGAGATTCGGGATACGCAGTATTTT.

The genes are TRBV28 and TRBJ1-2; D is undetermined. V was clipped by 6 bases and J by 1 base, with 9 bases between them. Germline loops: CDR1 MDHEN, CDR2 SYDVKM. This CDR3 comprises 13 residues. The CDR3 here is CASRPGSNYGYTF. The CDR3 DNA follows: TGTGCCAGCAGACCCGGGAGTAACTATGGCTACACCTTC.

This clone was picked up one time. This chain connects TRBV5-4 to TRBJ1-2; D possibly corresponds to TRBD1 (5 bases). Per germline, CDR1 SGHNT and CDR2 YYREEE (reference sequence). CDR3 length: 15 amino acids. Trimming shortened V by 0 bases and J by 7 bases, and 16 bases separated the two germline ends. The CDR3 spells CASSLVEGGAFGYTF. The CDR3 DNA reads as TGTGCCAGCAGCTTGGTGGAGGGTGGGGCTTTTGGCTACACCTTC. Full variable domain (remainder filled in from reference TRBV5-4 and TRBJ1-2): ETGVTQSPTHLIKTRGQQVTLRCSSQSGHNTVSWYQQALGQGPQFIFQYYREEENGRGNFPPRFSGLQFPNYSSELNVNALELDDSALYLCASSLVEGGAFGYTFGSGTRLTVV.

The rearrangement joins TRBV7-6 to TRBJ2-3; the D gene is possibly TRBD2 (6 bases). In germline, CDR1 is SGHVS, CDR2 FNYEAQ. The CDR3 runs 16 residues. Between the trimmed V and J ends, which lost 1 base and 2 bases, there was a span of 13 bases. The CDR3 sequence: CASSLVAAGPTDTQYF. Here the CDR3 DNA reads TGTGCCAGCAGCTTAGTAGCGGCGGGGCCCACAGATACGCAGTATTTT.

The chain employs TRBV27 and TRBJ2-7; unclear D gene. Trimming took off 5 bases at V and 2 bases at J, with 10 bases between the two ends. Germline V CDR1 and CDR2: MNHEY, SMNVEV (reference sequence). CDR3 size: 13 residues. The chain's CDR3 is CASSLTSAYEQYF. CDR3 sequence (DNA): TGTGCCAGCAGTCTGACATCGGCCTACGAGCAGTACTTC.

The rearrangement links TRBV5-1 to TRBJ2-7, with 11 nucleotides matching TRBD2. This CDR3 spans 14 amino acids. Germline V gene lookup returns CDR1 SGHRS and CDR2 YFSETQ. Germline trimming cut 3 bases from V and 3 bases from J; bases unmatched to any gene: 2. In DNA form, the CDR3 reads TGCGCCAGCAGCTGGGGGACTAGCGGCTACGAGCAGTACTTC. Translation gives CASSWGTSGYEQYF.

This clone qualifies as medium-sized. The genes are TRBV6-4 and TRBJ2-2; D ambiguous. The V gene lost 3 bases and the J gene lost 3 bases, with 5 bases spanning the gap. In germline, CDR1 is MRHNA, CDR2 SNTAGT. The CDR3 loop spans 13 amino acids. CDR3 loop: CASSETDTGELFF. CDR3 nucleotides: TGTGCCAGCAGTGAAACTGACACCGGGGAGCTGTTTTTT.

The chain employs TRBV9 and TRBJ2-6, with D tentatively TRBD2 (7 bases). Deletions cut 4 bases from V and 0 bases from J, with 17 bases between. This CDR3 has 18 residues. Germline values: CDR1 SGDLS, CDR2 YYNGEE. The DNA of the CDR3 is TGTGCCAGCAGCCCTGGGGGGGGGCCGAACTCTGGGGCCAACGTCCTGACTTTC. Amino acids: CASSPGGGPNSGANVLTF.